These 23 T cell receptor beta chains came from one sample sequenced in a study of blood T cell repertoires in COVID-19. Clones were sequenced by immunoSEQ multiplex PCR, and TCRdb holds only the in-frame ones, with some missing. The data contain 350,000 or so clones, roughly 84% of them seen just once; the ten biggest clones take up 1%. The specimen sequenced was PBMCs or T cells enriched from blood (not recorded which). The receptors here all came from a woman aged 25 to 39 who had recovered from COVID-19.

This chain uses TRBV7-2 with TRBJ2-3; 12 bases agree with TRBD2. V was clipped by 7 bases and J by 4 bases; unmatched bases: 6. The CDR3 has 15 amino acids. Germline V gene sequence: CDR1 SGHTA, CDR2 FQGNSA. DNA of the CDR3: TGTGCCAGCACCTTGGCTAGCGGGGGGGCAGATACGCAGTATTTT. Amino acid sequence: CASTLASGGADTQYF.

The chain carries TRBV5-6 and TRBJ1-5; 8 bases fit TRBD1. This CDR3 has 14 amino acids. Trimming at V came to 4 bases and at J to 6 bases, leaving 6 bases not matched to a gene. Per the germline V gene, CDR1 is SGHDT and CDR2 is YYEEEE. CDR3 amino acids: CASSLGQGSQPQHF. DNA for the CDR3: TGTGCCAGCAGCCTAGGACAGGGCTCTCAGCCCCAGCATTTT.

This rearrangement joins TRBV6-5 to TRBJ2-2; possibly TRBD1 for D (6 bases). CDR1 is MNHEY, CDR2 SVGAGI, per germline. This CDR3 spans 14 amino acids. The V gene lost 2 bases and the J gene lost 5 bases, with 9 bases spanning the gap. In DNA form, the CDR3 reads TGTGCCAGCAGTTACCTACAGGGAACCGGGGAGCTGTTTTTT. Amino acids: CASSYLQGTGELFF.

The chain carries TRBV7-9 and TRBJ1-2, with TRBD1 matching 8 bases. Germline assignment: CDR1 SEHNR and CDR2 FQNEAQ (reference sequence). V shed 5 bases and J 6 bases; nucleotides not matched to a gene: 2. The CDR3 totals 12 residues. CDR3 sequence: CASSEGQDGYTF. The CDR3 bases are TGTGCCAGCAGCGAGGGACAGGATGGCTACACCTTC.

The chain joins TRBV19 to TRBJ2-2, with TRBD1 identical over 8 bases. This CDR3 spans 15 amino acids. J lost 1 base, V lost 4 bases, and 2 bases had no gene match. Germline V CDR1 and CDR2: LNHDA, SQIVND (reference sequence). This CDR3 reads CASSTGTGNTGELFF. The CDR3 DNA reads as TGTGCCAGTAGTACCGGGACAGGGAACACCGGGGAGCTGTTTTTT.

This chain uses TRBV28 with TRBJ1-4; 10 bases are a match to TRBD1. The junction had 5 bases not matched to a gene; V was cut back by 4 bases and J by 6 bases. Germline CDR1 reads MDHEN; CDR2 reads SYDVKM. The CDR3 extends over 15 amino acids. This CDR3 is CASSSPGTGDEKLFF. DNA of the CDR3: TGTGCCAGCAGTTCCCCCGGGACAGGGGATGAAAAACTGTTTTTT. The full variable domain, in which reference TRBV28 and TRBJ1-4 provide the parts outside the CDR3, is DVKVTQSSRYLVKRTGEKVFLECVQDMDHENMFWYRQDPGLGLRLIYFSYDVKMKEKGDIPEGYSVSREKKERFSLILESASTNQTSMYLCASSSPGTGDEKLFFGSGTQLSVL.

This clone has a count of ten or more. The V call is TRBV14, the J call TRBJ2-6; D is undetermined. The germline gives CDR1 SGHDN, CDR2 FVKESK. V was cut by 6 bases and J by 0 bases, with 9 bases left in between. The CDR3 loop spans 15 amino acids. The CDR3 region has the DNA TGTGCCAGCAGTCCCTACCTCTCTGGGGCCAACGTCCTGACTTTC. Amino acids: CASSPYLSGANVLTF.

This chain uses TRBV5-1 with TRBJ1-1, with 7 bases that match TRBD1. CDR1 is SGHRS, CDR2 YFSETQ, per germline. The J segment lost 5 bases and the V segment lost 9 bases, leaving 22 bases of the junction unmatched. The CDR3 spans 17 residues. CDR3: CATREGAILTGGTEAFF. In nucleotides, the CDR3 is TGCGCCACCAGAGAGGGGGCGATCCTAACGGGAGGGACTGAAGCTTTCTTT.

The chain carries TRBV5-1 and TRBJ1-5; 8 nucleotides align to TRBD1. The CDR3 runs to 18 residues. Germline values: CDR1 SGHRS, CDR2 YFSETQ. V shed 0 bases and J 0 bases; nucleotides not matched to a gene: 8. The DNA for the CDR3 is TGCGCCAGCAGCTTGGACGCCCGGGACAGGATTAGCAATCAGCCCCAGCATTTT. Translated, it gives CASSLDARDRISNQPQHF.

The rearrangement uses TRBV4-1 and TRBJ2-3; TRBD2 is a possible D gene (6 bases). The CDR3 runs to 17 residues. CDR1 and CDR2 from the germline V gene are MGHRA and YSYEKL. Trimming stripped 5 bases from V and 0 bases from J, with 18 bases between. CDR3 protein: CASSDPQDGGSTDTQYF. The CDR3 bases are TGCGCCAGCAGCGACCCTCAAGACGGGGGAAGCACAGATACGCAGTATTTT.

This clone was detected once. This sequence joins TRBV7-2 and TRBJ2-3; weak D call: TRBD2 (5 bases). The CDR3 loop spans 13 amino acids. Germline assignment: CDR1 SGHTA and CDR2 FQGNSA. Trimming stripped 5 bases from V and 7 bases from J, with 13 bases between. The CDR3, as DNA: TGTGCCAGCAGCGAGGGTGGGGTAAATACGCAGTATTTT. Translated: CASSEGGVNTQYF.

V is TRBV7-2 and J is TRBJ2-3, with 8 bases lining up with TRBD2. Germline CDR1 SGHTA, CDR2 FQGNSA. J lost 2 bases, V lost 5 bases, and 6 bases had no gene match. The CDR3 is 15 residues long. The CDR3: CASSPRGGITDTQYF. CDR3 nucleotide sequence: TGTGCCAGCAGCCCCCGGGGGGGCATCACAGATACGCAGTATTTT.

The table lists this clone with a count of one. This same CDR3 is encoded by further DNA sequences in the sample. J is TRBJ2-7 and V is TRBV10-1; no definite D call. The CDR3 is made up of 13 amino acids. The V and J ends lost 2 bases and 0 bases respectively, with 5 bases between them. Looked up from germline, CDR1 is WNHNN and CDR2 is SYGVQD (reference sequence). CDR3 bases: TGCGCCAGCAGTGAGACAGCCTCCTACGAGCAGTACTTC. It specifies CASSETASYEQYF.

The chain carries TRBV29-1 and TRBJ1-1; D remains unclear. Trimming took 3 bases from V and 2 from J, leaving 10 bases between them. The CDR3 runs to 13 residues. Germline loops: CDR1 SQVTM, CDR2 ANQGSEA. This chain's CDR3 is CSVDPTANTEAFF. Written as DNA, the CDR3 is TGCAGCGTTGACCCCACAGCCAACACTGAAGCTTTCTTT.

The rearrangement joins TRBV19 to TRBJ1-5, with 7 bases that match TRBD1. The CDR3 consists of 17 residues. Germline trimming cut 3 bases from V and 3 bases from J; bases unmatched to any gene: 11. CDR1 LNHDA and CDR2 SQIVND come from the germline V gene (reference sequence). The CDR3 here is CASSIQVTGWNNQPQHF. In DNA, the CDR3 is TGTGCCAGTAGTATTCAGGTGACAGGGTGGAACAATCAGCCCCAGCATTTT.

The chain recombines TRBV6-9 with TRBJ1-6; 9 positions match TRBD1. V gave up 6 bases and J gave up 5 bases; unmatched junction bases: 5. This CDR3 is built from 15 residues. CDR1 and CDR2 from the germline V gene are MNHGY and SVAAGI. The CDR3 coding sequence is TGTGCCAGCAGAGAGAGGACAGGGGATAATTCACCCCTCCACTTT. It translates to CASRERTGDNSPLHF.

The chain links TRBV5-5 to TRBJ2-3; the match to TRBD2 covers 10 bases. CDR1 and CDR2 (germline): SGHKS, YYEKEE (reference sequence). With V trimmed by 7 bases and J by 5 bases, 13 bases remained unmatched. There are 16 residues in the CDR3. The CDR3 sequence: CASPGGAGGPRDTQYF. CDR3 sequence (DNA): TGTGCCAGCCCGGGGGGAGCGGGGGGGCCAAGAGATACGCAGTATTTT. Combining the CDR3 with reference TRBV5-5 and TRBJ2-3 gives the whole variable domain DAGVTQSPTHLIKTRGQQVTLRCSPISGHKSVSWYQQVLGQGPQFIFQYYEKEERGRGNFPDRFSARQFPNYSSELNVNALLLGDSALYLCASPGGAGGPRDTQYFGPGTRLTVL.

The V and J genes are TRBV11-2 and TRBJ2-6; D not resolved. The V end lost 3 bases, the J end lost 2 bases, and 11 bases lay between the germline ends. Germline V gives CDR1 SGHAT, CDR2 FQNNGV. The CDR3 totals 16 residues. CDR3 protein: CASSFARQTGANVLTF. CDR3 nucleotide sequence: TGTGCCAGCAGCTTTGCCAGGCAGACTGGGGCCAACGTCCTGACTTTC.

This sequence joins TRBV28 and TRBJ1-1; unclear D gene. Looked up from germline, CDR1 is MDHEN and CDR2 is SYDVKM. Trimming pared 6 bases from V and 6 bases from J, leaving 14 bases between. The CDR3 has 13 amino acids. The CDR3 sequence: CASRAGLFAEAFF. CDR3 DNA: TGTGCCAGCAGGGCGGGCCTGTTCGCTGAAGCTTTCTTT.

The chain joins TRBV28 to TRBJ1-5, with TRBD1 matching over 12 bases. This CDR3 has 18 residues. Germline CDR1 is MDHEN and CDR2 is SYDVKM. V shed 5 bases, J shed 2 bases, and the junction held 10 bases outside the gene matches. CDR3 coding DNA: TGTGCCAGCAGTCCAGGGACAGGGGGCATATGGGGCAATCAGCCCCAGCATTTT. Its translation: CASSPGTGGIWGNQPQHF.

V gene TRBV7-7 combines with J gene TRBJ1-1; D is perhaps TRBD1 (5 bases). The CDR3 has 15 amino acids. Trimming stripped 3 bases from V and 1 base from J, with 12 bases between. Per the germline V gene, CDR1 is SSHAT and CDR2 is FNYEAQ (reference sequence). This CDR3 is CASSFQTAPNTEAFF. CDR3 nucleotide sequence: TGTGCCAGCAGCTTCCAGACAGCACCGAACACTGAAGCTTTCTTT.

As concerns this clone: Its ends do not fully match the called genes, so a read error is possible. V is TRBV24-1 and J is TRBJ1-5; TRBD1 matches 9 bases. From germline, CDR1 is KGHDR and CDR2 SFDVKD. The CDR3 runs 21 residues. CDR3 nucleotide sequence: TGTTCCACCAGTGATTCAACAGGGGGCGGTGGGGCGGCGTTCGGCAATCAGCCCCAGCATTTT. This codes for CSTSDSTGGGGAAFGNQPQHF.

Points on this clone: This CDR3 is also generated by other DNA sequences in the sample. CDR3 sequence: CASSQDSGGETQYF. In DNA, the CDR3 is TGTGCCAGCAGCCAAGACAGCGGGGGAGAGACCCAGTACTTC. The rearrangement uses TRBV3-1 (or the pseudogene TRBV3-2) and TRBJ2-5; 8 bases are a match to TRBD2. Germline V gene sequence: CDR1 LGHDT, CDR2 YNNKEL (reference sequence). The J segment lost 4 bases and the V segment lost 0 bases, leaving 1 base of the junction unmatched. The CDR3 is made up of 14 amino acids.